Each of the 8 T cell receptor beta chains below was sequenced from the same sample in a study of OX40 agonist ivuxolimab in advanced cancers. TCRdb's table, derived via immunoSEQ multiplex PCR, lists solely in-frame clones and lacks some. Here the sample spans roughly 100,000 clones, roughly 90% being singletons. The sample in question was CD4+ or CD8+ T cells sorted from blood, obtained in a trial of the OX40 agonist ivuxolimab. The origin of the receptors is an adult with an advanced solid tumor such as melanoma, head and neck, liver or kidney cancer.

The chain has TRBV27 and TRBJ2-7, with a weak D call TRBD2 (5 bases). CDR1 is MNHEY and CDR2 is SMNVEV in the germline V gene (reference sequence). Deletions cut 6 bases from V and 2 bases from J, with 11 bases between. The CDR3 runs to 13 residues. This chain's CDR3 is CASRDSRTYEQYF. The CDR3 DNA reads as TGTGCCAGCAGGGACTCCCGTACCTACGAGCAGTACTTC.

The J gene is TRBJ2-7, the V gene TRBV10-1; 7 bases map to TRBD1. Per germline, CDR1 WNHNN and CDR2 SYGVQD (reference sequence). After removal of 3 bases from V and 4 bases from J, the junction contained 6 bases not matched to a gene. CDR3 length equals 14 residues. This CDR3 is CASSEVGRGYEQYF. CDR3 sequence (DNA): TGCGCCAGCAGTGAAGTAGGCAGGGGGTACGAGCAGTACTTC.

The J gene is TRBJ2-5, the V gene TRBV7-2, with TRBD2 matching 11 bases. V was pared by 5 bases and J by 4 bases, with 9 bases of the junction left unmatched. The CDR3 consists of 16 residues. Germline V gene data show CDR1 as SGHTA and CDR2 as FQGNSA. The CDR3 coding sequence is TGTGCCAGCAGCCTAAGACTAGCGGGGAGTCTAGAGACCCAGTACTTC. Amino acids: CASSLRLAGSLETQYF. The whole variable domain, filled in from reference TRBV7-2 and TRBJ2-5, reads GAGVSQSPSNKVTEKGKDVELRCDPISGHTALYWYRQSLGQGLEFLIYFQGNSAPDKSGLPSDRFSAERTGGSVSTLTIQRTQQEDSAVYLCASSLRLAGSLETQYFGPGTRLLVL.

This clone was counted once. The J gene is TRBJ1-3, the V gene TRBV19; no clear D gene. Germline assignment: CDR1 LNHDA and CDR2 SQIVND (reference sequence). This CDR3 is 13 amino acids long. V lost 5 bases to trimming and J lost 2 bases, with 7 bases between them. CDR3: CASSPNPGNTIYF. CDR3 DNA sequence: TGTGCCAGTAGTCCCAACCCTGGAAACACCATATATTTT.

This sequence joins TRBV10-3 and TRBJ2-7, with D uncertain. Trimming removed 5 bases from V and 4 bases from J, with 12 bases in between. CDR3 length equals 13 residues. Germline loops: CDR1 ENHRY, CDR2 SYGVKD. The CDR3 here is CAISPQDEYEQYF. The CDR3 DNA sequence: TGTGCCATCAGTCCCCAGGACGAGTACGAGCAGTACTTC.

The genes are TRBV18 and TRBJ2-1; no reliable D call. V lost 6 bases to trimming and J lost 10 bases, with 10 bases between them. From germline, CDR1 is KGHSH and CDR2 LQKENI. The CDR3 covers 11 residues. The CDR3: CASSRGPEQFF. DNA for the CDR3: TGTGCCAGCTCTCGCGGACCCGAGCAGTTCTTC.

The chain's CDR3 is CASSPIWTDEQYF. DNA for the CDR3: TGTGCCAGCAGCCCGATCTGGACTGACGAGCAGTACTTC. The chain has TRBV6-5 and TRBJ2-7; tentative D call: TRBD2 (5 bases). The length of the CDR3 is 13 residues. V was clipped by 6 bases and J by 5 bases, with 14 bases between them. Germline CDR1 MNHEY, CDR2 SVGAGI.

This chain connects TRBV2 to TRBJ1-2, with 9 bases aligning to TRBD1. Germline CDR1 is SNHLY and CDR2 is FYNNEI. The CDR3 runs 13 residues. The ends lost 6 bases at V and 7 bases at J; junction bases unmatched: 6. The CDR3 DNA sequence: TGTGCCAGCAGGGGGACAGGGAGTTTTGGCTACACCTTC. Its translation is CASRGTGSFGYTF.